The 31 T cell receptor beta chains listed next were all sequenced from one sample in a study of blood T cell repertoires in COVID-19. Assay used: immunoSEQ multiplex PCR; TCRdb lists only in-frame clones, some missing. There are over 130,000 clones in the sample; less than 80% occur only once, and roughly 4.7% lies in the top ten. The sample taken for sequencing was peripheral blood. These receptors originate from a woman of 80 years or more with active or convalescent COVID-19.

This rearrangement joins TRBV3-1 (or the pseudogene TRBV3-2) to TRBJ2-1; 12 bases are a match to TRBD2. CDR3 length: 16 residues. V dropped 1 base and J dropped 4; count of bases not matched to a gene: 2. Germline V gene sequence: CDR1 LGHDT, CDR2 YNNKEL (reference sequence). The CDR3 protein is CASSQGLAGAYNEQFF. The CDR3 nucleotides are TGTGCCAGCAGCCAAGGACTAGCGGGGGCGTACAATGAGCAGTTCTTC.

This chain connects TRBV3-1 (or the pseudogene TRBV3-2) to TRBJ1-6; D gene unclear. V was shortened by 1 base and J by 10 bases, with 11 bases between the two germline ends. The germline V gene has CDR1 LGHDT and CDR2 YNNKEL (reference sequence). This CDR3 has 14 amino acids. The CDR3 loop reads CASSQVPLRSPLHF. DNA for the CDR3: TGTGCCAGCAGCCAAGTCCCTCTCCGGTCACCCCTCCACTTT.

The genes are TRBV28 and TRBJ1-6, with no clear D. Trimming left V 2 bases short and J 7 bases short, with 9 bases between. Germline V gives CDR1 MDHEN, CDR2 SYDVKM. CDR3 length: 14 amino acids. The CDR3 DNA reads TGTGCCAGCAGTTTAGGACGGGGAAATTCACCCCTCCACTTT. Encoded protein: CASSLGRGNSPLHF.

CDR3 bases: TGTGCCAGCAGGACAGGGGAAGGACCCCTCCACTTT. It specifies CASRTGEGPLHF. V is TRBV12-3 or TRBV12-4 and J is TRBJ1-6, with 8 positions matching TRBD1. V shed 6 bases and J 12 bases; nucleotides not matched to a gene: 4. This CDR3 comprises 12 residues.

The rearrangement uses TRBV11-2 and TRBJ2-6; D may be TRBD1 (7 bases). Trimming left V 1 base short and J 3 bases short, with 19 bases between. The CDR3 consists of 19 residues. CDR1 SGHAT and CDR2 FQNNGV come from the germline V gene. The CDR3 here is CASSLVEGAFAGGANVLTF. DNA of the CDR3: TGTGCCAGCAGCTTAGTGGAGGGGGCCTTTGCAGGTGGGGCCAACGTCCTGACTTTC.

The CDR3 spells CASSKPTGYGYTF. Written as DNA, the CDR3 is TGTGCCAGCAGTAAACCGACAGGGTACGGCTACACCTTC. This chain uses TRBV12-3 or TRBV12-4 with TRBJ1-2, with 7 positions matching TRBD1. This CDR3 has 13 residues. V trimming: 5 bases; J trimming: 8 bases; junction bases outside the gene matches: 8.

The chain is built from TRBV7-3 and TRBJ2-1, with D perhaps TRBD2 (6 bases). Per the germline V gene, CDR1 is SGHTA and CDR2 is FQGTGA. Trimming stripped 0 bases from V and 8 bases from J, with 14 bases between. This CDR3 region has 15 residues. CDR3 nucleotide sequence: TGTGCCAGCAGCTTAACCCTAGCGTTTTACGATGAGCAGTTCTTC. Translating it yields CASSLTLAFYDEQFF.

J is TRBJ2-3 and V is TRBV5-6, with D unresolved. V dropped 4 bases and J dropped 2 bases, with 17 bases sitting between them. Germline lookup yields CDR1 SGHDT and CDR2 YYEEEE. The CDR3 covers 16 residues. CDR3 in DNA: TGTGCCAGCAGCCCCCGTAGTAGTCCCCACACAGATACGCAGTATTTT. Translating it yields CASSPRSSPHTDTQYF.

The chain links TRBV30 to TRBJ1-3; 7 nucleotides line up with TRBD1. With 5 bases clipped from V and 2 bases from J, the junction kept 6 bases outside the gene matches. Germline V gives CDR1 GTSNPN, CDR2 SVGIG (reference sequence). The CDR3 has 14 residues. CDR3 sequence (DNA): TGTGCCTGGCGCAGAACAGGGGCTGGAAACACCATATATTTT. It is translated as CAWRRTGAGNTIYF.

The chain is built from TRBV2 and TRBJ2-3, with 14 bases aligning to TRBD2. Germline trimming cut 6 bases from V and 8 bases from J; bases unmatched to any gene: 4. The CDR3 runs to 14 residues. Germline values: CDR1 SNHLY, CDR2 FYNNEI. CDR3: CASSRLAGGGTQYF. Here the CDR3 DNA reads TGTGCCAGCAGCCGACTAGCGGGGGGGGGTACGCAGTATTTT.

Points on this clone: The same CDR3 arises from other DNA sequences in this sample as well. The chain joins TRBV28 to TRBJ1-2; D not resolved. The CDR3 totals 13 residues. Germline values: CDR1 MDHEN, CDR2 SYDVKM. Between the trimmed V and J ends, which lost 3 bases and 2 bases, there was a span of 7 bases. This CDR3 reads CASSLRGNYGYTF. In DNA form, the CDR3 reads TGTGCCAGCAGTTTGCGAGGGAACTATGGCTACACCTTC.

This clone came up once. This chain links TRBV6-5 with TRBJ1-3, with D hard to call. Trimming removed 4 bases at V and 4 bases at J, with 17 bases between. The CDR3 loop spans 16 amino acids. Per the germline V gene, CDR1 is MNHEY and CDR2 is SVGAGI. The DNA for the CDR3 is TGTGCCAGCAGTTTTTACTCGAAATCCGCGGGAAACACCATATATTTT. This gives the protein CASSFYSKSAGNTIYF.

The chain uses TRBV23-1 and TRBJ2-7; TRBD1 matches at 7 bases. TRBV23-1 is an ORF, and what it does is uncertain. This CDR3 comprises 16 residues. Trimming removed 3 bases from V and 0 bases from J; junction bases left unmatched: 8. CDR3 residues: CASSQATGVPSYEQYF. The CDR3 coding sequence is TGCGCCAGCAGTCAGGCCACAGGGGTTCCCTCCTACGAGCAGTACTTC.

The chain couples TRBV7-3 to TRBJ2-2; 12 positions match TRBD2. The V gene end was trimmed by 2 bases and the J gene end by 0 bases; junction bases not matched to a gene: 10. CDR3 length equals 20 residues. Germline CDR1 is SGHTA and CDR2 is FQGTGA. CDR3 nucleotide sequence: TGTGCCAGCAGCTTATCCCCCCCGACTAGCGGGGGTTCGAACACCGGGGAGCTGTTTTTT. It encodes CASSLSPPTSGGSNTGELFF.

V is TRBV7-9 and J is TRBJ1-1; D is undetermined. The CDR3 sequence is 15 residues long. The germline V gene has CDR1 SEHNR and CDR2 FQNEAQ (reference sequence). Trimming stripped 7 bases from V and 1 base from J, with 16 bases between. CDR3 region: CASTDLGVGNTEAFF. DNA of the CDR3: TGTGCCAGCACCGACCTCGGGGTGGGGAACACTGAAGCTTTCTTT.

This clone has a single count. This chain uses TRBV3-1 (or the pseudogene TRBV3-2) with TRBJ2-7, with no clear D. Trimming shortened V by 6 bases and J by 12 bases, and 18 bases separated the two germline ends. Germline values: CDR1 LGHDT, CDR2 YNNKEL (reference sequence). The CDR3 loop spans 12 amino acids. The CDR3 bases are TGTGCCAGCAGTTCAGGCGCCGCCCTGCTGTACTTC. This gives the protein CASSSGAALLYF.

V is TRBV30 and J is TRBJ1-2; no firm D call. The CDR3 has 13 residues. The germline CDR1 and CDR2 sequences are GTSNPN and SVGIG (reference sequence). Trimming removed 3 bases from V and 4 bases from J, with 12 bases in between. The CDR3 sequence is CAWSGGEAYGYTF. The CDR3 DNA sequence: TGTGCCTGGAGCGGCGGGGAGGCCTATGGCTACACCTTC.

The chain is built from TRBV28 and TRBJ1-2; D is ambiguous. The V gene's germline CDR1 is MDHEN and CDR2 SYDVKM. The V and J ends lost 4 bases and 4 bases respectively, with 13 bases between them. This CDR3 region has 14 residues. In nucleotides, the CDR3 is TGTGCCAGCAGTTCACTCGGGGTATCCTATGGCTACACCTTC. Encoded protein: CASSSLGVSYGYTF.

This clone was counted a single time. The chain couples TRBV3-1 (or the pseudogene TRBV3-2) to TRBJ1-2; D unresolved. This CDR3 has 14 amino acids. CDR1 and CDR2 from the germline V gene are LGHDT and YNNKEL (reference sequence). Trimming pared 1 base from V and 2 bases from J, leaving 8 bases between. CDR3 region: CASSQGWRNYGYTF. The CDR3 DNA sequence: TGTGCCAGCAGCCAAGGTTGGCGGAACTATGGCTACACCTTC.

The rearrangement links TRBV28 to TRBJ2-7, with 8 bases matching TRBD2. This CDR3 comprises 15 residues. V dropped 5 bases and J dropped 7; count of bases not matched to a gene: 13. Germline V gene sequence: CDR1 MDHEN, CDR2 SYDVKM. In DNA, the CDR3 is TGTGCCAGCAGTATGGAGCGGGGGACGCCTTGGGAGCAGTACTTC. Its protein is CASSMERGTPWEQYF. The whole variable domain, remainder taken from reference TRBV28 and TRBJ2-7, is DVKVTQSSRYLVKRTGEKVFLECVQDMDHENMFWYRQDPGLGLRLIYFSYDVKMKEKGDIPEGYSVSREKKERFSLILESASTNQTSMYLCASSMERGTPWEQYFGPGTRLTVT.

The chain uses TRBV9 and TRBJ2-3; 11 nucleotides agree with TRBD2. V was pared by 1 base and J by 6 bases, with 7 bases of the junction left unmatched. Germline assignment: CDR1 SGDLS and CDR2 YYNGEE. The CDR3 extends over 16 amino acids. This chain's CDR3 is CASSVRSGGAVDTQYF. The CDR3 bases are TGTGCCAGCAGCGTACGTAGCGGGGGGGCCGTCGATACGCAGTATTTT. Together with reference TRBV9 and TRBJ2-3, the CDR3 gives the full variable domain: DSGVTQTPKHLITATGQRVTLRCSPRSGDLSVYWYQQSLDQGLQFLIQYYNGEERAKGNILERFSAQQFPDLHSELNLSSLELGDSALYFCASSVRSGGAVDTQYFGPGTRLTVL.

J is TRBJ2-6 and V is TRBV27; a possible D gene is TRBD1 (6 bases). The V and J ends lost 8 bases and 0 bases respectively, with 11 bases between them. This CDR3 is 15 amino acids long. Germline CDR1 MNHEY, CDR2 SMNVEV (reference sequence). The CDR3 DNA follows: TGTGCCAGCGCGGACAGAATCTCTGGGGCCAACGTCCTGACTTTC. It specifies CASADRISGANVLTF.

This chain joins TRBV9 and TRBJ1-1, with TRBD1 matching 10 bases. V gave up 7 bases and J gave up 6 bases; unmatched junction bases: 6. The CDR3 runs 13 residues. From germline, CDR1 is SGDLS and CDR2 YYNGEE. The chain's CDR3 is CASASTGGSEAFF. The CDR3 DNA reads TGTGCCAGCGCCTCGACAGGGGGCTCTGAAGCTTTCTTT.

The gene calls are TRBV28 and TRBJ2-5; D might be TRBD1 (6 bases). In germline, CDR1 is MDHEN, CDR2 SYDVKM. V lost 9 bases, J lost 2 bases, and 13 bases lay in between. The CDR3 has 13 amino acids. CDR3 sequence (DNA): TGTGCCAGTACCCGGGACACGCAAGAGACCCAGTACTTC. It translates to CASTRDTQETQYF.

The rearrangement links TRBV6-6 to TRBJ1-5; 7 positions agree with TRBD1. Germline CDR1 MNHNY, CDR2 SVGAGI (reference sequence). With 11 bases clipped from V and 1 base from J, the junction kept 5 bases outside the gene matches. This CDR3 has 13 residues. The CDR3 sequence is CASQGGSNQPQHF. For the CDR3, the DNA is TGTGCCTCGCAGGGGGGAAGCAATCAGCCCCAGCATTTT.

This clone showed up just a few times. The rearrangement links TRBV6-5 to TRBJ1-5; possible D gene TRBD1, 5 bases. This CDR3 spans 15 amino acids. Trimming stripped 6 bases from V and 4 bases from J, with 16 bases between. CDR1 MNHEY and CDR2 SVGAGI come from the germline V gene. CDR3 sequence: CASRQDPGYNQPQHF. The CDR3 coding sequence is TGTGCCAGCAGACAAGATCCAGGGTATAATCAGCCCCAGCATTTT.

The genes are TRBV13 and TRBJ1-5; 7 bases align to TRBD1. This CDR3 is built from 14 residues. V lost 5 bases and J lost 3; bases outside the gene matches: 4. The germline CDR1 and CDR2 sequences are PRHDT and FYEKMQ (reference sequence). The CDR3 is CASSLGQYNQPQHF. CDR3 DNA sequence: TGTGCCAGCAGCCTGGGACAGTACAATCAGCCCCAGCATTTT.

The chain joins TRBV7-8 to TRBJ2-2, with D maybe TRBD1 (5 bases). V lost 1 base to trimming and J lost 1 base, with 13 bases between them. The germline V gene encodes CDR1 SGHVS and CDR2 FQNEAQ. The CDR3 sequence is 17 residues long. The CDR3 coding sequence is TGTGCCAGCAGCTTAGTAACAGGACGTTTGAACACCGGGGAGCTGTTTTTT. Translated: CASSLVTGRLNTGELFF.

The chain combines TRBV5-4 with TRBJ1-6; TRBD1 matches 9 bases. V lost 1 base and J lost 13; bases outside the gene matches: 9. In germline, CDR1 is SGHNT, CDR2 YYREEE (reference sequence). This CDR3 contains 15 residues. CDR3 nucleotide sequence: TGTGCCAGCAGCTTGCCCTACGACAGGGGGGTGCCCCTCCACTTT. Translating it yields CASSLPYDRGVPLHF.

The chain employs TRBV7-2 and TRBJ2-5, with 9 bases identical to TRBD2. Germline-derived CDR1 and CDR2 are SGHTA and FQGNSA. The CDR3 has 14 residues. V was clipped by 5 bases and J by 13 bases; unmatched bases: 14. The CDR3 is CASSPTPSGVLRYF. The DNA for the CDR3 is TGTGCCAGCAGCCCAACCCCTAGCGGGGTTCTCCGGTACTTC.

The rearrangement links TRBV2 to TRBJ1-4; 10 nucleotides match TRBD1. Trimming took 2 bases from V and 8 from J; bases not matched to a gene: 5. This CDR3 comprises 15 residues. The germline CDR1 and CDR2 sequences are SNHLY and FYNNEI. The chain's CDR3 is CASSEKWTGGEKLFF. For the CDR3, the DNA is TGTGCCAGCAGTGAAAAGTGGACAGGGGGGGAAAAACTGTTTTTT. Complete variable domain (other parts from reference TRBV2 and TRBJ1-4): EPEVTQTPSHQVTQMGQEVILRCVPISNHLYFYWYRQILGQKVEFLVSFYNNEISEKSEIFDDQFSVERPDGSNFTLKIRSTKLEDSAMYFCASSEKWTGGEKLFFGSGTQLSVL.